This TCR beta chain derives from a study of T cells in Graves' hyperthyroidism and ophthalmopathy. RNA transcripts were the template for amplifying TCR beta CDR3 regions. A first-round RT-PCR of the TCR CDR3 used the HTBI primer set. TCRdb independently ran MiXCR on the multiplex PCR reads; one entry per CDR3 protein. The data show 650,000 to 700,000 distinct CDR3 sequences, 17% seen once. Per germline, CDR1 WNHNN and CDR2 SYGVQD (reference sequence). Trimming removed 4 bases from V and 9 bases from J, with 10 bases in between. This CDR3 has 12 amino acids. The origin of this receptor is a man over 45 with Graves' hyperthyroidism. The rearrangement joins TRBV10-1 to TRBJ2-1; D unclear. Material for sequencing was blood. The CDR3 DNA reads as TGCGCCAGCAGTGGGATTCGAGGTGAGCAGTTCTTC. Amino acids: CASSGIRGEQFF.